Shown below are 26 T cell receptor beta chains from a single sample sequenced in a study of T cell repertoires in cytomegalovirus infection. TCRdb re-called the reads with MiXCR, one entry per CDR3 protein. The sample contains hundreds of thousands of distinct CDR3 sequences, around 32% of which appear only once. These TCRs are of unknown antigen specificity. Source: cultured CD8+ T cells from PBMCs, taken from culture after CMV antigen stimulation. Every receptor here comes from a human donor in good health (CMV status not recorded). Some clones in this sample may be carry-over from other donors' samples.

The chain employs TRBV7-6 and TRBJ2-1; 9 nucleotides agree with TRBD2. Trimming removed 5 bases from V and 8 bases from J; junction bases left unmatched: 16. The CDR3 is 17 amino acids. Germline V gene data show CDR1 as SGHVS and CDR2 as FNYEAQ. The CDR3 region has the DNA TGTGCCAGCAGCCTCCCTGTTGTAGCGGGGGTATACGATGAGCAGTTCTTC. This sequence encodes CASSLPVVAGVYDEQFF.

Comments on this clonotype: One end of the junction fails to match germline, which may point to a read error. J is TRBJ2-7 and V is TRBV18; weak D call: TRBD2 (6 bases). The germline V gene has CDR1 KGHSH and CDR2 LQKENI. The CDR3 has 14 residues. The CDR3 DNA is TGTGCCAGCTCCCTCGGGGGATTAGGCTACGAGCAGTACTTT. It codes for CASSLGGLGYEQYF.

This clonotype has at least ten counts. CDR3 DNA sequence: TGTGCCAGCAGCTTGGACAGCAGCTTTATTCAAGAGACCCAGTACTTC. It specifies CASSLDSSFIQETQYF. The rearrangement uses TRBV7-9 and TRBJ2-5; D is perhaps TRBD1 (6 bases). Trimming took 3 bases from V and 2 from J, leaving 16 bases between them. Germline assignment: CDR1 SEHNR and CDR2 FQNEAQ (reference sequence). The length of the CDR3 is 16 residues.

This clonotype was counted many times. The rearrangement links TRBV7-8 to TRBJ2-7; 10 bases match TRBD2. The CDR3 is made up of 15 amino acids. Germline CDR1 reads SGHVS; CDR2 reads FQNEAQ. With V trimmed by 3 bases and J by 5 bases, 7 bases remained unmatched. The CDR3 bases are TGTGCCAGCAGCTTCAGGACTAGCGGTGCAGACGAGCAGTACTTC. Its protein product is CASSFRTSGADEQYF.

Note on this clonotype: At one end the junction does not follow the germline gene, possibly because of a read error. This chain links TRBV7-6 with TRBJ2-6, with D possibly being TRBD2 (6 bases). The CDR3 totals 15 residues. Germline assignment: CDR1 SGHVS and CDR2 FNYEAQ. The chain's CDR3 is CASSLEPGGTNVLTF. CDR3 nucleotide sequence: TGTGCCAGCAGCTTAGAGCCAGGAGGGACCAACGTCCTGACTTTT.

The rearrangement links TRBV12-3 or TRBV12-4 to TRBJ1-2; D might be TRBD1 (5 bases). The CDR3 is 14 amino acids. Trimming pared 8 bases from V and 5 bases from J, leaving 18 bases between. CDR3 DNA sequence: TGTGCCAGCGCCGATATAGGGGAGGATTATGGCTACACCTTC. Translating it yields CASADIGEDYGYTF.

In this sample, this clonotype turned up a few times. V and J are TRBV15 and TRBJ2-2; D gene unclear. The V end was cut by 1 base, the J end by 5 bases, with 8 bases between. Per the germline V gene, CDR1 is LNHNV and CDR2 is YYDKDF (reference sequence). The CDR3 totals 14 residues. The CDR3 region has the DNA TGTGCCACCAGCAGAGGATTCGAAACCGGGGAGCTGTTTTTT. Its translation: CATSRGFETGELFF.

The chain links TRBV12-5 to TRBJ1-2; 9 nucleotides match TRBD1. Trimming took 6 bases from V and 3 from J; bases not matched to a gene: 11. The CDR3 length is 16 residues. Germline V gene data show CDR1 as LGHNT and CDR2 as FRNRAP. CDR3 nucleotides: TGTGCTAGTGGCCTCTGGTCCGGGACAGGGTACTATGGCTACACCTTC. Its protein is CASGLWSGTGYYGYTF.

The rearrangement uses TRBV15 and TRBJ2-3; TRBD1 matches at 9 bases. This CDR3 region has 15 residues. The germline V gene has CDR1 LNHNV and CDR2 YYDKDF (reference sequence). V dropped 10 bases and J dropped 1; count of bases not matched to a gene: 9. CDR3 in DNA: TGTGCCAGTATCCGGGACAGGGACGGCACAGATACGCAGTATTTT. It translates to CASIRDRDGTDTQYF. Variable domain in full (rest from reference TRBV15 and TRBJ2-3): DAMVIQNPRYQVTQFGKPVTLSCSQTLNHNVMYWYQQKSSQAPKLLFHYYDKDFNNEADTPDNFQSRRPNTSFCFLDIRSPGLGDTAMYLCASIRDRDGTDTQYFGPGTRLTVL.

V gene TRBV6-5 combines with J gene TRBJ2-1; TRBD2 aligns across 11 bases. J was trimmed by 0 bases and V by 2 bases; bases with no gene match: 3. The CDR3 runs 17 residues. CDR1 is MNHEY, CDR2 SVGAGI, per germline. The DNA of the CDR3 is TGTGCCAGCAGTTACCTTAGCGGGGGGGCCTCCTACAATGAGCAGTTCTTC. As protein: CASSYLSGGASYNEQFF.

This clonotype was detected a few times. The V call is TRBV5-6, the J call TRBJ2-1, with D perhaps matching TRBD1 (5 bases). V lost 0 bases to trimming and J lost 5 bases, with 12 bases between them. Germline CDR1 reads SGHDT; CDR2 reads YYEEEE. The CDR3 runs to 15 residues. In nucleotides, the CDR3 is TGTGCCAGCAGCTTGGGACAGTACGTAAACAATGAGCAGTTCTTC. Protein: CASSLGQYVNNEQFF.

The genes are TRBV6-1 and TRBJ2-1, with D perhaps being TRBD1 or TRBD2 (5 bases each). With 7 bases removed from V and 5 bases from J, the gap between germline ends came to 18 bases. Per the germline V gene, CDR1 is MNHNS and CDR2 is SASEGT. The CDR3 contains 15 residues. In DNA, the CDR3 is TGTGCCAGCACCCCATGGGGGAGAGAAGACAATGAGCAGTTCTTC. The encoded protein is CASTPWGREDNEQFF.

This clonotype has more than one count but fewer than ten. The chain combines TRBV12-3 or TRBV12-4 with TRBJ2-5, with 11 bases matching TRBD2. CDR3 length: 16 amino acids. V lost 5 bases to trimming and J lost 1 base; unmatched junction nucleotides: 6. The CDR3: CASSPRLAGTQETQYF. The CDR3 DNA reads as TGTGCCAGCAGTCCTCGACTAGCGGGGACCCAAGAGACCCAGTACTTC.

This chain links TRBV4-1 with TRBJ2-3; 13 nucleotides agree with TRBD2. CDR1 and CDR2 (germline): MGHRA, YSYEKL. The CDR3 covers 19 residues. Germline trimming cut 0 bases from V and 4 bases from J; bases unmatched to any gene: 10. The DNA for the CDR3 is TGCGCCAGCAGCCAAGATGAGACTAGCGGGGGGCCGGGTGCAGATACGCAGTATTTT. It translates to CASSQDETSGGPGADTQYF.

This chain connects TRBV2 to TRBJ2-1; 14 positions agree with TRBD2. CDR1 and CDR2 from the germline V gene are SNHLY and FYNNEI. The CDR3 covers 15 residues. Losses at the gene ends were 11 bases for V and 7 bases for J; bases not matched to a gene: 10. Written as DNA, the CDR3 is TGTGCCGTACTGGGGGGACTAGCGGGGGCGAATGAGCAGTTCTTC. It translates to CAVLGGLAGANEQFF.

Worth noting for this clonotype: A junction boundary mismatches the germline segment, possibly from a read error. The rearrangement joins TRBV5-6 to TRBJ2-4; no clear D gene. CDR3 length: 16 amino acids. Germline V gene data show CDR1 as SGHDT and CDR2 as YYEEEE. CDR3 loop: CVSSSDTLGPKNIQYF. The CDR3 DNA sequence: TGTGTCAGCAGCTCCGACACCTTAGGACCTAAAAACATTCAGTACTTC.

This chain joins TRBV15 and TRBJ2-7; 8 positions agree with TRBD1. This CDR3 is 15 amino acids long. J was trimmed by 3 bases and V by 3 bases; bases with no gene match: 7. Germline loops: CDR1 LNHNV, CDR2 YYDKDF (reference sequence). CDR3: CATSSPGQAFYEQYV. The DNA for the CDR3 is TGTGCCACCAGCAGTCCGGGACAGGCCTTCTACGAGCAGTACGTC.

This clonotype turned up a few times. The genes are TRBV6-1 and TRBJ2-7; 12 bases are a match to TRBD2. This CDR3 has 15 amino acids. The V and J ends lost 5 bases and 2 bases, in that order; junction bases with no gene match: 4. CDR1 is MNHNS, CDR2 SASEGT, per germline. This CDR3 is CASSLRLAGAYEQYF. The CDR3 DNA reads TGTGCCAGCAGTCTTCGACTAGCGGGGGCCTACGAGCAGTACTTC.

In this sample, this clonotype turned up a few times. The chain recombines TRBV7-3 with TRBJ2-6; unclear D gene. The germline V and J ends were trimmed by 5 bases and 4 bases, with 9 bases remaining between them. The CDR3 covers 14 residues. Germline V gives CDR1 SGHTA, CDR2 FQGTGA. The CDR3 protein is CASSAYGGANVLTF. The CDR3 bases are TGTGCCAGCAGCGCCTACGGGGGGGCCAACGTCCTGACTTTC.

This clonotype was observed many times. The chain has TRBV6-5 and TRBJ1-4, with TRBD1 matching 8 bases. The CDR3 consists of 19 residues. The germline CDR1 and CDR2 sequences are MNHEY and SVGAGI. V lost 7 bases and J lost 2; bases outside the gene matches: 18. This CDR3 reads CASKDRDRRLSGTNEKLFF. CDR3 nucleotide sequence: TGTGCCAGCAAGGATCGGGACAGGCGATTGTCGGGGACTAATGAAAAACTGTTTTTT.

This clonotype was observed a few times. The chain recombines TRBV29-1 with TRBJ2-2, with D uncertain. Between the trimmed V and J ends, which lost 4 bases and 6 bases, there was a span of 6 bases. CDR3 length: 11 amino acids. The germline gives CDR1 SQVTM, CDR2 ANQGSEA. The CDR3 sequence: CSVGMAGELFF. CDR3 DNA: TGCAGCGTTGGGATGGCCGGGGAGCTGTTTTTT.

The V call is TRBV3-1, the J call TRBJ2-5, with 10 bases fitting TRBD1. With V trimmed by 8 bases and J by 5 bases, 8 bases remained unmatched. Germline loops: CDR1 LGHDT, CDR2 YNNKEL (reference sequence). The CDR3 is 14 residues long. The CDR3 reads CASRGTGVKETQYF. In DNA, the CDR3 is TGTGCCAGCCGCGGGACAGGGGTTAAGGAGACCCAGTACTTC.

This clonotype was observed many times. The rearrangement links TRBV7-6 to TRBJ1-6, with D maybe TRBD1 (5 bases). Between the trimmed V and J ends, which lost 5 bases and 2 bases, there was a span of 13 bases. This CDR3 has 16 residues. Germline loops: CDR1 SGHVS, CDR2 FNYEAQ. The CDR3 loop is CASSLGRGPYNSPLHF. The DNA of the CDR3 is TGTGCCAGCAGCCTTGGGAGGGGTCCCTATAATTCACCCCTCCACTTT. The variable domain in full, with the rest retrieved from reference TRBV7-6 and TRBJ1-6, is GAGVSQSPRYKVTKRGQDVALRCDPISGHVSLYWYRQALGQGPEFLTYFNYEAQQDKSGLPNDRFSAERPEGSISTLTIQRTEQRDSAMYRCASSLGRGPYNSPLHFGNGTRLTVT.

This chain connects TRBV19 to TRBJ2-7, with D perhaps assigned TRBD1 or TRBD2 (5 bases each). In germline, CDR1 is LNHDA, CDR2 SQIVND (reference sequence). V dropped 5 bases and J dropped 3 bases, with 17 bases sitting between them. The length of the CDR3 is 15 residues. The CDR3 coding sequence is TGTGCCAGTAGTGCGACCCTTCGGGGCCTCTACGAGCAGTACGTC. Protein product: CASSATLRGLYEQYV.

The chain is built from TRBV12-3 or TRBV12-4 and TRBJ2-2; maybe TRBD2 (6 bases). The CDR3 has 15 residues. V shed 5 bases and J shed 8 bases, with 18 bases lying between them. DNA of the CDR3: TGTGCCAGCAGTCAGGTTGGCGGGGAGACTGGGGAGCTGTTTTTT. Translation: CASSQVGGETGELFF.

This chain links TRBV14 with TRBJ1-1, with a tentative D call TRBD1 (5 bases). This CDR3 contains 13 residues. The germline V gene has CDR1 SGHDN and CDR2 FVKESK. V was trimmed by 6 bases and J by 4 bases, leaving 12 bases between them. The CDR3 bases are TGTGCCAGCAGGAGGAGTGGGGGCACTGAAGCTTTCTTT. Its translation is CASRRSGGTEAFF.